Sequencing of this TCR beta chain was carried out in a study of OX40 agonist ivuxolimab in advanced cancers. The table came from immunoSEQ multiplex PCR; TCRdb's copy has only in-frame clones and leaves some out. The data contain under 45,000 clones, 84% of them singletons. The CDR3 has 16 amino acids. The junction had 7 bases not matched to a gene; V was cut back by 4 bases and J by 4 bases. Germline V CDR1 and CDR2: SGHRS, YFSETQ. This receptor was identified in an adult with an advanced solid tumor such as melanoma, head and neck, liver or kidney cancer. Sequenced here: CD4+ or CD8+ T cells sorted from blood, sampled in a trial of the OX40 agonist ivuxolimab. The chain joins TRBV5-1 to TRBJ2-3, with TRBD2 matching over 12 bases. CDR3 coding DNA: TGCGCCAGCAGCGCCCTAGCGGGAGGGCCCGCAGATACGCAGTATTTT. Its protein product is CASSALAGGPADTQYF.